Below are 31 T cell receptor beta chains sequenced from a single sample in a study of T cell repertoires in cytomegalovirus infection. No antigens are known for them. TCRdb reprocessed the reads with MiXCR, giving one entry per CDR3 protein. The data hold about a million distinct CDR3 sequences, with more than 25% observed a single time. The starting material was cultured CD8+ T cells from PBMCs, obtained from culture after CMV antigen stimulation. All receptors derive from a human donor in good health (CMV status not recorded). Some clones in this sample may be carry-over from other donors' samples.

This chain links TRBV4-3 with TRBJ2-1, with TRBD2 matching over 7 bases. J lost 5 bases, V lost 1 base, and 5 bases had no gene match. Germline assignment: CDR1 LGHNA and CDR2 YSLEER. The CDR3 extends over 15 amino acids. As DNA, the CDR3 is TGCGCCAGCAGCCAAGGGAGCGGGGCGCACAATGAGCAGTTCTTC. Amino acid sequence: CASSQGSGAHNEQFF.

CDR3 sequence (DNA): TGCAGCGCTTGGACCCGGGACAGGGACAGGGGCTCCTACGAGCAGTACTTC. Translating it yields CSAWTRDRDRGSYEQYF. V is TRBV29-1 and J is TRBJ2-7, with TRBD1 matching 10 bases. Germline V lookup: CDR1 SQVTM, CDR2 ANQGSEA. Trimming cost V 7 bases and J 0 bases; bases outside gene matches: 15. This CDR3 is built from 17 residues.

The chain recombines TRBV7-3 with TRBJ2-1; possible D gene TRBD2, 7 bases. Germline V gene lookup returns CDR1 SGHTA and CDR2 FQGTGA. The CDR3 is 16 residues long. With 0 bases removed from V and 4 bases from J, the gap between germline ends came to 13 bases. For the CDR3, the DNA is TGTGCCAGCAGCTTAACAGGGGGGGGAGCGTACAATGAGCAGTTCTTC. Translated: CASSLTGGGAYNEQFF.

This clonotype has just a few counts. This chain connects TRBV6-5 to TRBJ2-7; D unclear. Trimming took 1 base from V and 3 from J, leaving 13 bases between them. The germline gives CDR1 MNHEY, CDR2 SVGAGI. The CDR3 length is 15 residues. The CDR3 DNA reads as TGTGCCAGCAGTTACTTTCGACCCCAGAGCTACGAGCAGTACTTC. Translated, it gives CASSYFRPQSYEQYF.

This chain uses TRBV19 with TRBJ1-4; unclear D gene. Germline V gene data show CDR1 as LNHDA and CDR2 as SQIVND (reference sequence). The CDR3 is made up of 16 amino acids. V lost 5 bases, J lost 0 bases, and 13 bases lay in between. The CDR3 DNA reads as TGTGCCAGTAGTCCTAGCACGGTTGCAACTAATGAAAAACTGTTTTTT. Amino acid sequence: CASSPSTVATNEKLFF.

This chain uses TRBV29-1 with TRBJ2-3; 9 nucleotides align to TRBD2. Losses at the gene ends were 4 bases for V and 5 bases for J; bases not matched to a gene: 1. The germline V gene has CDR1 SQVTM and CDR2 ANQGSEA. The CDR3 sequence is 12 residues long. The CDR3: CSVGGGGDTQYF. CDR3 DNA: TGCAGCGTTGGCGGGGGGGGAGATACGCAGTATTTT.

The V and J genes are TRBV11-2 and TRBJ2-7, with 8 bases identical to TRBD1. CDR1 and CDR2 (germline): SGHAT, FQNNGV. Germline trimming cut 1 base from V and 3 bases from J; bases unmatched to any gene: 5. The CDR3 has 15 amino acids. The CDR3 DNA reads TGTGCCAGCAGCTTAGGTGGGACAGGCTACTACGAGCAGTACGTC. Amino acids: CASSLGGTGYYEQYV.

In its sample, this clonotype was seen a few times. This rearrangement joins TRBV11-2 to TRBJ2-3; 9 bases are a match to TRBD2. CDR1 and CDR2 from the germline V gene are SGHAT and FQNNGV. J gave up 3 bases and V 5 bases, and 18 bases lay outside the gene matches. The CDR3 is made up of 19 amino acids. CDR3 sequence reads: CASSTSAPRLAEQTDTQYF. CDR3 bases: TGTGCCAGCAGCACAAGTGCCCCTCGACTAGCGGAACAAACAGATACGCAGTATTTT.

The chain carries TRBV9 and TRBJ2-3, with D unclear. Germline CDR1 and CDR2: SGDLS and YYNGEE. The CDR3 consists of 17 residues. Trimming removed 4 bases from V and 6 bases from J, with 24 bases in between. CDR3 loop: CASSLDKALMRWDTQYF. The CDR3 DNA is TGTGCCAGCAGCTTAGACAAGGCTCTGATGCGTTGGGATACGCAGTATTTT. The entire variable domain, with the rest obtained from reference TRBV9 and TRBJ2-3, is as follows: DSGVTQTPKHLITATGQRVTLRCSPRSGDLSVYWYQQSLDQGLQFLIQYYNGEERAKGNILERFSAQQFPDLHSELNLSSLELGDSALYFCASSLDKALMRWDTQYFGPGTRLTVL.

This chain joins TRBV20-1 and TRBJ2-4, with no clear D. CDR1 and CDR2 from the germline V gene are DFQATT and SNEGSKA (reference sequence). The CDR3 loop spans 14 amino acids. Trimming pared 6 bases from V and 3 bases from J, leaving 15 bases between. This chain's CDR3 is CSASVIPRKNIQYF. CDR3 coding DNA: TGCAGTGCCTCAGTGATTCCCCGCAAAAACATTCAGTACTTC.

This clonotype was recorded many times. V is TRBV7-8 and J is TRBJ2-7; D is unclear. In germline, CDR1 is SGHVS, CDR2 FQNEAQ. The CDR3 contains 18 residues. V was clipped by 1 base and J by 0 bases, with 19 bases between them. The CDR3, as DNA: TGTGCCAGCAGCTTAGATCCAGGAACCCCGAAAAGCTCCTACGAGCAGTACGTC. This encodes CASSLDPGTPKSSYEQYV.

This clonotype was recorded many times. The chain joins TRBV7-8 to TRBJ2-2; 8 bases agree with TRBD2. Germline trimming cut 5 bases from V and 6 bases from J; bases unmatched to any gene: 8. In germline, CDR1 is SGHVS, CDR2 FQNEAQ. The CDR3 has 15 residues. CDR3 DNA sequence: TGTGCCAGCAGCCCCGGGGGGGGCAACCCCGGGGAGCTGTTTTTT. As protein: CASSPGGGNPGELFF.

This clonotype was found a few times. The rearrangement uses TRBV20-1 and TRBJ1-2, with D possibly TRBD1 on 5 matching bases. The CDR3 contains 15 residues. Germline values: CDR1 DFQATT, CDR2 SNEGSKA (reference sequence). V was shortened by 0 bases and J by 0 bases, with 11 bases between the two germline ends. The CDR3 coding sequence is TGCAGTGCTAGAGATCAGGGCAGAGCTAACTATGGCTACACCTTC. This sequence encodes CSARDQGRANYGYTF.

The chain links TRBV6-1 to TRBJ1-2; possibly TRBD1 for D (5 bases). Per germline, CDR1 MNHNS and CDR2 SASEGT. V was pared by 11 bases and J by 4 bases, with 14 bases between. The CDR3 runs to 12 residues. The CDR3 loop reads CAAGSPSYGYTF. In DNA form, the CDR3 reads TGTGCCGCAGGGAGCCCGAGCTATGGCTACACCTTC.

The chain couples TRBV24-1 to TRBJ2-1; 14 positions match TRBD2. CDR3 size: 17 residues. V lost 5 bases and J lost 0; bases outside the gene matches: 2. Germline values: CDR1 KGHDR, CDR2 SFDVKD. The CDR3 spells CATSGTSGGHSYNEQFF. The CDR3 DNA follows: TGTGCCACCAGTGGGACTAGCGGGGGGCACTCCTACAATGAGCAGTTCTTC.

This clonotype has a handful of counts. This rearrangement joins TRBV12-3 or TRBV12-4 to TRBJ2-1, with 9 bases that match TRBD1. V gave up 6 bases and J gave up 6 bases; unmatched junction bases: 9. This CDR3 is 15 amino acids long. The CDR3 DNA sequence: TGTGCCAGCAGATTGGGGGGGACAGGGCTCAATGAGCAGTTCTTC. Protein sequence: CASRLGGTGLNEQFF.

This clonotype was counted only a few times. The chain links TRBV7-9 to TRBJ2-5; D possibly matches TRBD1 or TRBD2 (5 bases each). V lost 4 bases to trimming and J lost 1 base, with 19 bases between them. The CDR3 loop spans 17 amino acids. Germline V gene lookup returns CDR1 SEHNR and CDR2 FQNEAQ (reference sequence). The CDR3: CASSYRTLGPSQETQYF. DNA of the CDR3: TGTGCCAGCAGCTACCGCACGCTGGGACCGAGCCAAGAGACCCAGTACTTC.

J is TRBJ2-1 and V is TRBV7-9, with 8 bases identical to TRBD2. The ends lost 5 bases at V and 0 bases at J; junction bases unmatched: 6. This CDR3 is 16 amino acids long. Germline CDR1 reads SEHNR; CDR2 reads FQNEAQ (reference sequence). CDR3 in DNA: TGTGCCAGCAGCGGGGAGCGGGGGAGCTCCTACAATGAGCAGTTCTTC. Its protein product is CASSGERGSSYNEQFF.

The table lists this clonotype with a few counts. This chain connects TRBV5-6 to TRBJ1-1; D is perhaps TRBD1 (5 bases). The CDR3 length is 14 residues. V lost 8 bases and J 3 bases, leaving 17 bases between the germline ends. The V gene's germline CDR1 is SGHDT and CDR2 YYEEEE. The CDR3 DNA follows: TGTGCCAGTGGGGGAAGGGTTCAGGACACTGAAGCTTTCTTT. Translation: CASGGRVQDTEAFF. The whole variable domain, remainder taken from reference TRBV5-6 and TRBJ1-1, is DAGVTQSPTHLIKTRGQQVTLRCSPKSGHDTVSWYQQALGQGPQFIFQYYEEEERQRGNFPDRFSGHQFPNYSSELNVNALLLGDSALYLCASGGRVQDTEAFFGQGTRLTVV.

This clonotype showed up just a few times. This chain links TRBV6-1 with TRBJ2-1; 9 nucleotides align to TRBD2. CDR1 and CDR2 from the germline V gene are MNHNS and SASEGT. The CDR3 is made up of 14 amino acids. V lost 7 bases to trimming and J lost 3 bases; unmatched junction nucleotides: 4. CDR3 residues: CASTVAGVYNEQFF. The CDR3 nucleotides are TGTGCCAGCACCGTAGCGGGAGTCTACAATGAGCAGTTCTTC.

In this sample, this clonotype turned up many times. The CDR3: CASSRTIGGSFGTDTQYF. CDR3 DNA: TGTGCCAGCAGCAGGACGATCGGTGGTTCTTTTGGCACAGATACGCAGTATTTT. This chain connects TRBV7-6 to TRBJ2-3; D is undetermined. This CDR3 has 18 amino acids. Trimming took 5 bases from V and 1 from J, leaving 22 bases between them. The germline V gene encodes CDR1 SGHVS and CDR2 FNYEAQ. Together with reference TRBV7-6 and TRBJ2-3, the CDR3 gives the full variable domain: GAGVSQSPRYKVTKRGQDVALRCDPISGHVSLYWYRQALGQGPEFLTYFNYEAQQDKSGLPNDRFSAERPEGSISTLTIQRTEQRDSAMYRCASSRTIGGSFGTDTQYFGPGTRLTVL.

This clonotype has a handful of counts. The chain carries TRBV20-1 and TRBJ1-2, with D uncertain. Germline loops: CDR1 DFQATT, CDR2 SNEGSKA (reference sequence). CDR3 length: 16 amino acids. V was pared by 0 bases and J by 8 bases, with 22 bases between. CDR3 residues: CSAREPPAESHLGYTF. Written as DNA, the CDR3 is TGCAGTGCTAGAGAACCGCCGGCAGAAAGCCATCTGGGCTACACCTTC.

The count of this clonotype is one. This could be a read error, since a much larger clone is one nucleotide away. This sequence joins TRBV7-3 and TRBJ1-1; D is unresolved. CDR1 SGHTA and CDR2 FQGTGA come from the germline V gene. The CDR3 contains 15 residues. The DNA of the CDR3 is TGTGCCAGCAGCTTACCCCAAGAGAGGAACACTGAAGCTTACTTT. Its translation is CASSLPQERNTEAYF. Complete variable domain (other parts from reference TRBV7-3 and TRBJ1-1): GAGVSQTPSNKVTEKGKYVELRCDPISGHTALYWYRQSLGQGPEFLIYFQGTGAADDSGLPNDRFFAVRPEGSVSTLKIQRTERGDSAVYLCASSLPQERNTEAYFGQGTRLTVV.

DNA of the CDR3: TGCGCCAGCAGCCAAGTACGGGGGCAAGGCGGGGAGCTGTTTTTT. This encodes CASSQVRGQGGELFF. V usage is TRBV4-1 and J usage is TRBJ2-2; D may be TRBD1 or TRBD2 (6 bases each). The V gene lost 1 base and the J gene lost 7 bases, with 13 bases spanning the gap. The CDR3 has 15 residues. The germline CDR1 and CDR2 sequences are MGHRA and YSYEKL.

Notes on this clonotype: A junction boundary mismatches the germline segment, possibly from a read error. V usage is TRBV12-3 or TRBV12-4 and J usage is TRBJ2-7; the D gene is possibly TRBD1 (6 bases). The CDR3 contains 11 residues. CDR3: CATGAPYEQYF. As DNA, the CDR3 is TGCGCGACAGGTGCCCCCTACGAGCAGTACTTC.

This CDR3 reads CAISESGAEQYV. As DNA, the CDR3 is TGTGCCATCAGTGAATCCGGGGCCGAGCAGTACGTC. The rearrangement joins TRBV10-3 to TRBJ2-7; D is possibly TRBD1 or TRBD2 (5 bases each). Germline V gene lookup returns CDR1 ENHRY and CDR2 SYGVKD. The CDR3 consists of 12 residues. Trimming shortened V by 3 bases and J by 6 bases, and 9 bases separated the two germline ends.

This clonotype was observed a handful of times. This chain connects TRBV7-9 to TRBJ2-4, with D perhaps assigned TRBD1 or TRBD2 (6 bases each). CDR1 and CDR2 from the germline V gene are SEHNR and FQNEAQ (reference sequence). Between the trimmed V and J ends, which lost 5 bases and 3 bases, there was a span of 20 bases. The CDR3 is 17 residues long. CDR3 sequence (DNA): TGTGCCAGCAGCCCGGGCGAGGGGGGCGAAGTCAAAAACATTCAGTACTTC. It yields the protein CASSPGEGGEVKNIQYF.

This clonotype was observed a handful of times. The chain combines TRBV12-3 or TRBV12-4 with TRBJ2-2; possible D gene TRBD2, 5 bases. CDR3 size: 16 residues. The V and J ends lost 6 bases and 3 bases respectively, with 17 bases between them. CDR3 protein: CASSPFIPRDTGELFF. DNA of the CDR3: TGTGCCAGCAGCCCTTTTATCCCGAGGGACACCGGGGAGCTGTTTTTT.

The chain uses TRBV6-1 and TRBJ1-5; the D is unclear. V was clipped by 2 bases and J by 1 base, with 12 bases between them. Germline V gene lookup returns CDR1 MNHNS and CDR2 SASEGT. The CDR3 runs to 16 residues. The CDR3 sequence: CASSEYGESSNQPQHF. The CDR3 region has the DNA TGTGCCAGCAGTGAATATGGCGAATCGAGCAATCAGCCCCAGCATTTT.

The chain employs TRBV6-5 and TRBJ2-5, with D hard to call. CDR1 is MNHEY, CDR2 SVGAGI, per germline. With 4 bases removed from V and 0 bases from J, the gap between germline ends came to 9 bases. There are 14 residues in the CDR3. CDR3 in amino acids: CASSFDGYQETQYF. The CDR3 nucleotides are TGTGCCAGCAGTTTCGACGGGTACCAAGAGACCCAGTACTTC.

V and J are TRBV29-1 and TRBJ2-2, with TRBD1 matching 8 bases. Trimming cost V 3 bases and J 6 bases; bases outside gene matches: 9. In germline, CDR1 is SQVTM, CDR2 ANQGSEA. The CDR3 is 15 amino acids. The CDR3 is CSVEGRQQGAGELFF. The CDR3 nucleotides are TGCAGCGTTGAGGGCCGTCAACAGGGGGCCGGGGAGCTGTTTTTT.